The following is a T cell receptor (beta chain) sequence with its context. The antigen remains undetermined. Quantitative barcoded 5'-RACE was used to prepare TCR beta libraries. TCRdb independently ran MiXCR on the 5' RACE reads; one entry per CDR3 protein. The sample holds under 250,000 distinct CDR3 sequences, roughly a third seen once. The sample belongs to a study of CD8 T cells in ankylosing spondylitis. Study observations and caveats: Significant enrichment of disease-linked clones was reported in matched ankylosing spondylitis synovial fluid. Several highly homologous variants made up a TCR beta motif, and this motif appeared characteristic of ankylosing spondylitis blood.

The CDR3 covers 14 residues. Germline assignment: CDR1 DFQATT and CDR2 SNEGSKA (reference sequence). Trimming left V 6 bases short and J 2 bases short, with 17 bases between. This TCR came from a male donor with ankylosing spondylitis or in good health (not recorded which). The chain is built from TRBV20-1 and TRBJ2-7; D is perhaps TRBD2 (6 bases). Material: blood, either unsorted or a sorted T cell fraction (not recorded which). CDR3 sequence (DNA): TGCAGTGCCAGGGAGGCCAGGGCGCCCTACGAGCAGTACTTC. Protein: CSAREARAPYEQYF.